The rows below give T cell receptor beta chains drawn from one sample of a study of T cell responses to AZD1222 COVID-19 vaccine. The data were produced by immunoSEQ multiplex PCR, yet TCRdb's version contains in-frame clones alone and is incomplete. Seen here are 100,000 to 150,000 clones, around nine tenths observed once, and the top ten hold about 7%. The source material was peripheral blood, sampled on day 0 of AZD1222 vaccination. Source of these receptors: an adult in good health. Both conserved end residues are part of each CDR3. The D gene is left open where the match is weak. The size field is filled for only some rows; it gives once, few, many or a size class.

j_call: TRBJ1-3
d_call: NA
clone_size: NA
v_call: TRBV9
cdr3_aa: CASSVSTLGLGGNTIYF
cdr3_nt: TGTGCCAGCAGCGTATCCACCTTAGGACTTGGCGGAAACACCATATATTTT

j_call: TRBJ2-2
d_call: TRBD1
clone_size: once
v_call: TRBV29-1
cdr3_aa: CSVAVEGQAQANTGELFF
cdr3_nt: TGCAGCGTTGCCGTTGAGGGACAGGCCCAAGCGAACACCGGGGAGCTGTTTTTT

j_call: TRBJ1-5
d_call: NA
clone_size: NA
v_call: TRBV27
cdr3_aa: CASRYQGYSNQPQHF
cdr3_nt: TGTGCCAGCAGATACCAGGGGTATAGCAATCAGCCCCAGCATTTT

j_call: TRBJ1-1
d_call: TRBD1
clone_size: NA
v_call: TRBV18
cdr3_aa: CASSVAKGANTEAFF
cdr3_nt: TGTGCCAGCTCCGTGGCGAAGGGGGCGAACACTGAAGCTTTCTTT

j_call: TRBJ2-7
d_call: TRBD1
clone_size: NA
v_call: TRBV6-5
cdr3_aa: CASDPAGGSYEQYF
cdr3_nt: TGTGCCAGCGACCCGGCAGGGGGATCCTACGAGCAGTACTTC

j_call: TRBJ2-3
d_call: TRBD2
clone_size: few
v_call: TRBV5-1
cdr3_aa: CATRVAGETDTQYF
cdr3_nt: TGCGCCACTCGGGTAGCGGGAGAGACAGATACGCAGTATTTT

j_call: TRBJ1-5
d_call: TRBD1
clone_size: NA
v_call: TRBV12-3/TRBV12-4
cdr3_aa: CASSLGTGRPQHF
cdr3_nt: TGTGCCAGCAGTTTAGGGACAGGGCGGCCCCAGCATTTT

j_call: TRBJ2-5
d_call: TRBD2
clone_size: NA
v_call: TRBV5-4
cdr3_aa: CASSLASSGQETQYF
cdr3_nt: TGTGCCAGCAGCTTGGCATCTAGCGGGCAAGAGACCCAGTACTTC

j_call: TRBJ2-2
d_call: TRBD1
clone_size: NA
v_call: TRBV18
cdr3_aa: CASSPPGQGARNTGELFF
cdr3_nt: TGTGCCAGCTCACCACCGGGCCAGGGGGCGCGGAACACCGGGGAGCTGTTTTTT

j_call: TRBJ2-3
d_call: TRBD1
clone_size: NA
v_call: TRBV7-2
cdr3_aa: CASSSQTGSTDTQYF
cdr3_nt: TGTGCCAGCAGCTCCCAGACAGGGAGTACAGATACGCAGTATTTT

j_call: TRBJ1-1
d_call: TRBD1
clone_size: NA
v_call: TRBV28
cdr3_aa: CASSLWTGGNTEAFF
cdr3_nt: TGTGCCAGCAGTTTGTGGACAGGGGGGAACACTGAAGCTTTCTTT

j_call: TRBJ1-2
d_call: NA
clone_size: NA
v_call: TRBV28
cdr3_aa: CASGGWNYGYTF
cdr3_nt: TGTGCCAGTGGAGGGTGGAACTATGGCTACACCTTC

j_call: TRBJ2-3
d_call: NA
clone_size: NA
v_call: TRBV5-1
cdr3_aa: CASSLGQRALSTDTQYF
cdr3_nt: TGCGCCAGCAGCTTGGGGCAGCGAGCCCTAAGCACAGATACGCAGTATTTT

j_call: TRBJ1-1
d_call: NA
clone_size: NA
v_call: TRBV21-1
cdr3_aa: CASSKGGQVNTEAFF
cdr3_nt: TGTGCCAGCAGCAAAGGGGGACAAGTTAACACTGAAGCTTTCTTT

j_call: TRBJ2-1
d_call: TRBD2
clone_size: NA
v_call: TRBV9
cdr3_aa: CASSVDGEGGQFF
cdr3_nt: TGTGCCAGCAGCGTAGACGGGGAGGGTGGGCAGTTCTTC

j_call: TRBJ1-2
d_call: NA
clone_size: NA
v_call: TRBV7-9
cdr3_aa: CASRKGDANYGYTF
cdr3_nt: TGTGCCAGCAGAAAGGGGGATGCTAACTATGGCTACACCTTC

j_call: TRBJ2-2
d_call: TRBD2
clone_size: once
v_call: TRBV6-2/TRBV6-3
cdr3_aa: CASSYPLAGVLGELFF
cdr3_nt: TGTGCCAGCAGTTACCCTCTGGCGGGGGTCCTCGGGGAGCTGTTTTTT

j_call: TRBJ2-1
d_call: TRBD1
clone_size: NA
v_call: TRBV19
cdr3_aa: CASRTTKRGPGGSYNEQFF
cdr3_nt: TGTGCCAGTAGGACAACCAAGAGAGGCCCAGGGGGCTCCTACAATGAGCAGTTCTTC

j_call: TRBJ2-7
d_call: NA
clone_size: NA
v_call: TRBV7-3
cdr3_aa: CASSSTGTRGGEQYF
cdr3_nt: TGTGCCAGCAGCTCCACTGGGACACGGGGTGGGGAGCAGTACTTC

j_call: TRBJ2-7
d_call: TRBD2
clone_size: NA
v_call: TRBV28
cdr3_aa: CASRLHLAGEQYF
cdr3_nt: TGTGCCAGCAGACTTCATCTAGCGGGGGAGCAGTACTTC

j_call: TRBJ1-4
d_call: NA
clone_size: NA
v_call: TRBV6-5
cdr3_aa: CASSYGAAGEKLFF
cdr3_nt: TGTGCCAGCAGTTACGGGGCGGCGGGTGAAAAACTGTTTTTT

j_call: TRBJ2-2
d_call: NA
clone_size: NA
v_call: TRBV4-2
cdr3_aa: CASSWGRGSGNTGELFF
cdr3_nt: TGTGCCAGCAGCTGGGGGAGGGGGAGCGGGAACACCGGGGAGCTGTTTTTT

j_call: TRBJ1-6
d_call: NA
clone_size: NA
v_call: TRBV28
cdr3_aa: CASSSPGPANNSPLHF
cdr3_nt: TGTGCCAGCAGTTCTCCGGGACCGGCGAATAATTCACCCCTCCACTTT

j_call: TRBJ2-7
d_call: NA
clone_size: NA
v_call: TRBV28
cdr3_aa: CASNSQSIYEQYF
cdr3_nt: TGTGCCAGCAATAGTCAGAGTATCTACGAGCAGTACTTC

j_call: TRBJ2-4
d_call: TRBD1
clone_size: NA
v_call: TRBV5-1
cdr3_aa: CASSLGGMTGGQDIQYF
cdr3_nt: TGCGCCAGCAGCTTGGGAGGCATGACAGGGGGCCAGGACATTCAGTACTTC

j_call: TRBJ1-4
d_call: NA
clone_size: NA
v_call: TRBV12-2
cdr3_aa: CASRLQLDRPFF
cdr3_nt: TGTGCAAGTCGCCTCCAACTGGACCGCCCTTTTTTT

j_call: TRBJ2-3
d_call: NA
clone_size: NA
v_call: TRBV6-5
cdr3_aa: CASSYRQFSGTDTQYF
cdr3_nt: TGTGCCAGCAGTTATCGACAGTTTTCTGGCACAGATACGCAGTATTTT

j_call: TRBJ1-5
d_call: NA
clone_size: NA
v_call: TRBV10-2
cdr3_aa: CASSESARGGQPQHF
cdr3_nt: TGCGCCAGCAGTGAGTCTGCCCGGGGGGGTCAGCCCCAGCATTTT

j_call: TRBJ2-1
d_call: NA
clone_size: NA
v_call: TRBV2
cdr3_aa: CASSVRAEQFF
cdr3_nt: TGTGCCAGCAGTGTTCGAGCGGAGCAGTTCTTC

j_call: TRBJ1-6
d_call: TRBD1
clone_size: NA
v_call: TRBV5-1
cdr3_aa: CASSLERGTANSPLHF
cdr3_nt: TGCGCCAGCAGCTTGGAAAGAGGGACAGCTAATTCACCCCTCCACTTT

j_call: TRBJ2-1
d_call: TRBD2
clone_size: NA
v_call: TRBV4-2
cdr3_aa: CASSIGIGGSGGNEQFF
cdr3_nt: TGTGCCAGCAGTATTGGTATAGGCGGGAGTGGAGGAAATGAGCAGTTCTTC

j_call: TRBJ2-1
d_call: NA
clone_size: NA
v_call: TRBV7-9
cdr3_aa: CASSHRRDKGNNEQFF
cdr3_nt: TGTGCCAGCAGCCACCGTCGGGACAAGGGGAACAATGAGCAGTTCTTC

j_call: TRBJ2-3
d_call: TRBD1
clone_size: NA
v_call: TRBV20-1
cdr3_aa: CSARAEGAAYF
cdr3_nt: TGCAGTGCTAGAGCTGAGGGGGCGGCGTATTTT

j_call: TRBJ2-7
d_call: TRBD1
clone_size: NA
v_call: TRBV7-8
cdr3_aa: CASSSGPQNRGYEQYF
cdr3_nt: TGTGCCAGCAGCTCAGGTCCGCAAAACAGGGGATACGAGCAGTACTTC

j_call: TRBJ2-3
d_call: NA
clone_size: NA
v_call: TRBV7-2
cdr3_aa: CASSSQAGSAGDTQYF
cdr3_nt: TGTGCCAGCAGCTCTCAGGCGGGTTCCGCCGGGGATACGCAGTATTTT

j_call: TRBJ2-3
d_call: NA
clone_size: NA
v_call: TRBV6-5
cdr3_aa: CASRTDTDTQYF
cdr3_nt: TGTGCCAGCAGAACCGACACAGATACGCAGTATTTT

j_call: TRBJ1-5
d_call: NA
clone_size: NA
v_call: TRBV29-1
cdr3_aa: CSVGTGNQPQHF
cdr3_nt: TGCAGCGTGGGAACGGGAAATCAGCCCCAGCATTTT

j_call: TRBJ2-4
d_call: NA
clone_size: NA
v_call: TRBV30
cdr3_aa: CAWRGPSAKNIQYF
cdr3_nt: TGTGCCTGGAGGGGTCCCTCGGCCAAAAACATTCAGTACTTC

j_call: TRBJ1-5
d_call: TRBD1
clone_size: NA
v_call: TRBV19
cdr3_aa: CASSIAGQRSGGSQHF
cdr3_nt: TGTGCCAGTAGTATCGCGGGACAGAGGTCGGGAGGAAGCCAGCATTTT

j_call: TRBJ2-3
d_call: TRBD2
clone_size: NA
v_call: TRBV15
cdr3_aa: CATSLAGGGVNTQYF
cdr3_nt: TGTGCCACCAGCCTCGCGGGAGGTGGTGTAAATACGCAGTATTTT

j_call: TRBJ2-3
d_call: NA
clone_size: NA
v_call: TRBV10-1
cdr3_aa: CASSESGGADTQYF
cdr3_nt: TGCGCCAGCAGTGAGTCAGGGGGGGCAGATACGCAGTATTTT

j_call: TRBJ2-1
d_call: NA
clone_size: NA
v_call: TRBV6-5
cdr3_aa: CASRGGRNEQFF
cdr3_nt: TGTGCCAGCAGGGGCGGGCGCAATGAGCAGTTCTTC